This record looks at one T cell receptor (beta chain) sequence and its context. From alopecia areata patients, lesional scalp punch biopsies and peripheral blood were collected. The sample comes from a study of CD8+ T cells in alopecia areata. TCR sequencing used cDNA made by reverse transcription of extracted RNA. TCRdb keeps only in-frame clones here, not all; method: immunoSEQ multiplex PCR. The data contain about 150,000 clones, about three fifths of them singletons. The source was CD4+ T cells sorted from blood, collected at week 0. The receptor's source is a human donor with alopecia areata.

The CDR3 here is CASSGPSPSQYF. In DNA form, the CDR3 reads TGTGCCAGCAGCGGTCCGTCCCCCTCGCAGTACTTC. J is TRBJ2-7 and V is TRBV7-2; D unresolved. The germline V gene has CDR1 SGHTA and CDR2 FQGNSA. The CDR3 consists of 12 residues. V was clipped by 5 bases and J by 9 bases, with 14 bases between them.